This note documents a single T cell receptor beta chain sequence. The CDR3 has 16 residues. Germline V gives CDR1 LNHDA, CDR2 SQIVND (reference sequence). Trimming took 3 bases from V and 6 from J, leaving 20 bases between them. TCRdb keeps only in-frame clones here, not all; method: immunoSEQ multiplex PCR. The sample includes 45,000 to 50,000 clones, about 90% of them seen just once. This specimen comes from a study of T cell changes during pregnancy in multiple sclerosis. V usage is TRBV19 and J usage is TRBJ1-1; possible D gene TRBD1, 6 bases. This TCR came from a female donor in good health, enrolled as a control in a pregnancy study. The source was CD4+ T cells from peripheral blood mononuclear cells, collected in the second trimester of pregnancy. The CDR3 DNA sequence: TGTGCCAGTAGTATTGGACATACAGGGACCGACGCTGAAGCTTTCTTT. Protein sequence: CASSIGHTGTDAEAFF.